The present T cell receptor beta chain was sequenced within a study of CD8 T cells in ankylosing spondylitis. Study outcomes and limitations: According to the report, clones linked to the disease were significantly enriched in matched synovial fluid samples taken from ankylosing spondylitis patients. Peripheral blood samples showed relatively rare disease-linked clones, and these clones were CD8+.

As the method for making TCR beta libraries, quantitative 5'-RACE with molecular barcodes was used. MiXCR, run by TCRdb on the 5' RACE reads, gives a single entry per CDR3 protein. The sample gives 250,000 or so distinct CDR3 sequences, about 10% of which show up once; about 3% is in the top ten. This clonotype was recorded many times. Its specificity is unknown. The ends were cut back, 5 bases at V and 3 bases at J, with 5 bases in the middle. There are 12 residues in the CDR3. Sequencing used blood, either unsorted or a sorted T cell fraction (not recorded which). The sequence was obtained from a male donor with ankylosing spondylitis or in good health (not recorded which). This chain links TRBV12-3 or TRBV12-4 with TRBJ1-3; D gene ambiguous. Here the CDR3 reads CASSTFGNTIYF. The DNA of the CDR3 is TGTGCCAGCAGTACCTTTGGAAACACCATATATTTT.